This T cell receptor beta chain was captured by sequencing in a study of T-cell memory formation after mild COVID-19. Study-level findings and limits: That cross-reactive memory joined was suggested by some responding clones appearing in pre-infection memory.

TCRalpha and TCRbeta libraries used 5'RACE with constant-segment primers and UMIs. TCRdb reprocessed the 5' RACE reads with MiXCR, giving one entry per CDR3 protein. The table shows under 200,000 distinct CDR3 sequences, with 13% occurring only once. The CDR3 length is 15 residues. The germline CDR1 and CDR2 sequences are MNHEY and SVGAGI. V lost 0 bases, J lost 4 bases, and 1 base stayed unmatched. This clonotype has only a few counts. Antigen unknown. The genes are TRBV6-5 and TRBJ1-5; 9 bases line up with TRBD1. The sequenced material came from PBMCs or a T cell subset sorted from them (not recorded which). The receptor was derived from a man aged 18 to 29 who had mild COVID-19 (a few samples of this study predate the infection). Cell type and time point are not known. CDR3 protein: CASSYSGTGNQPQHF. The CDR3 coding sequence is TGTGCCAGCAGTTACTCCGGGACAGGGAATCAGCCCCAGCATTTT.